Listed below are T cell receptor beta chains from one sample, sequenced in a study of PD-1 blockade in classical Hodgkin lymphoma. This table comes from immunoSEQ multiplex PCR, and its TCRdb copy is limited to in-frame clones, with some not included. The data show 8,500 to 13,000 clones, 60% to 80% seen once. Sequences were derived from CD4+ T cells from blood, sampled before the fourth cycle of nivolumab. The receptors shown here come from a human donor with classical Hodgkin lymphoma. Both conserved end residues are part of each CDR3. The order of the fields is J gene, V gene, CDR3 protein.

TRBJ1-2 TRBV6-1 CASREDPNYGYTF
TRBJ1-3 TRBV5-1 CASSFYGTGTGNTIYF
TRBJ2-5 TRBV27 CASSFGEGRGETQYF
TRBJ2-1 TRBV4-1 CASSRKTESYNEQFF
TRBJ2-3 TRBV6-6 CASRGSTDTQYF
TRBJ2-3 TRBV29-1 CSAPTGGTDTQYF
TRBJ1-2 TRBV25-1 CASSDQNYGYTF
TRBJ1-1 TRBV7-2 CASSAQGATEAFF
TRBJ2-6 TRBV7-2 CASSLVSGTGANVLTF
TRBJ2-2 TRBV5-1 CASSYTANTGELFF
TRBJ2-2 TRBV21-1 CASSKARAGGSTGELFF
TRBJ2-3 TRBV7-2 CASTNTQYF
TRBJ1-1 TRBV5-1 CASSLGPGDTEAFF
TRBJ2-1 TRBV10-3 CAISGLAGVGNEQFF
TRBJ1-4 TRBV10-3 CAISTGQGANEKLFF
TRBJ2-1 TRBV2 CASSVEGLTGGEQFF
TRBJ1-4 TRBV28 CASYTGTTNEKLFF
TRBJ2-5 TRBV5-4 CASSLYGGRQAETQYF
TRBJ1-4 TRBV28 CASSTPLGGYEKLFF
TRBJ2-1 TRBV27 CASRRRGVAGGSSYNEQFF
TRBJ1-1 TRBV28 CASNLVQGRGMTEAFF
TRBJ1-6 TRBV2 CASRGTANSPLHF
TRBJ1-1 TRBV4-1 CASSSLLGQGNMNTEAFF
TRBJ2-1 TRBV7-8 CASSLVSAINYEQFF
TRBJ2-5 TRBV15 CATSRGSTARVGETQYF
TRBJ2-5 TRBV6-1 CASSRDREETQYF
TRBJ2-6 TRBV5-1 CASSLEGGSGANVLTF
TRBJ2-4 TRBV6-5 CASQQGDIQYF
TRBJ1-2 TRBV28 CASRGSSNYGYTF
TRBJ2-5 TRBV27 CASSLFAAQETQYF
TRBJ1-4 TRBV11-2 CASSSSSGEKLFF
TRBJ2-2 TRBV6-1 CASSRTGQNTGELFF
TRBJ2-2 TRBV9 CASSRTGLIAGELFF
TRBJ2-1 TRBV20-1 CSARDYNEQFF